This TCR beta chain was observed in a study of cytomegalovirus exposure and HLA in healthy donors. Amplification used 60 Vbeta primers and 13 Jbeta primers. The repertoire was sequenced with immunoSEQ multiplex PCR; TCRdb's copy has only in-frame clones and lacks some. The sample includes fewer than 200,000 clones, around 80% seen only once; the top ten take about 5%. For this clone: As yet, its antigen is unknown.

Study results and limitations: Later on, a genetic analysis was performed. It linked a missense variant in DCLRE1C with V- and J-gene trimming of TCR beta. Analyzed later, association rates of TCRs varied across HLA loci, with DRB1 most and HLA-C fewest.

This clonotype originated in a woman aged 45-65 years in good health and CMV-seropositive. Input material: PBMCs.

The CDR3 protein is CASSLVHMGGGVSYEQYF. The CDR3 nucleotides are TGTGCCAGCAGCCTCGTCCATATGGGGGGGGGCGTCTCTTACGAGCAGTACTTC. The chain links TRBV5-6 to TRBJ2-7; weak D call: TRBD2 (7 bases). Trimming removed 4 bases from V and 4 bases from J, with 27 bases in between. This CDR3 is built from 18 residues. In germline, CDR1 is SGHDT, CDR2 YYEEEE.